This is a list of T cell receptor beta chains from one sample in a study of T cells in Graves' hyperthyroidism and ophthalmopathy. MiXCR was run by TCRdb on the multiplex PCR reads, yielding one entry per CDR3 protein. The data contain fewer than 650,000 distinct CDR3 sequences, approximately 15% of them singletons. Sequences were obtained from blood. Receptors were obtained from a woman between 40 and 50 years old with Graves' hyperthyroidism. The conserved cysteine and the conserved F or W are not part of the CDR3 here.

j_call: TRBJ1-5
v_call: TRBV6-1
cdr3_aa: ASSEGFGNQPQH

j_call: TRBJ1-5
v_call: TRBV2
cdr3_aa: ASSPRGGAQPQH

j_call: TRBJ2-7
v_call: TRBV4-1
cdr3_aa: ASSQNRGSTYEQY

j_call: TRBJ2-5
v_call: TRBV5-6
cdr3_aa: ASSDLRDRLWETQY

j_call: TRBJ2-1
v_call: TRBV12-3/TRBV12-4
cdr3_aa: VSSLVENNEQF

j_call: TRBJ2-1
v_call: TRBV20-1
cdr3_aa: SARDQGRGRGEQF

j_call: TRBJ1-2
v_call: TRBV28
cdr3_aa: ASSSSPSYT

j_call: TRBJ2-1
v_call: TRBV27
cdr3_aa: ASSPLAGGGHEQF

j_call: TRBJ1-5
v_call: TRBV12-3/TRBV12-4
cdr3_aa: ASSSRQINQPQH

j_call: TRBJ1-1
v_call: TRBV5-6
cdr3_aa: ASSPPGRGAEAF

j_call: TRBJ1-5
v_call: TRBV3-1
cdr3_aa: ASSLVNQPQH

j_call: TRBJ2-1
v_call: TRBV12-3/TRBV12-4
cdr3_aa: ASRRLAIGSYNEQF

j_call: TRBJ1-2
v_call: TRBV28
cdr3_aa: ASSSPIGGYT

j_call: TRBJ2-7
v_call: TRBV20-1
cdr3_aa: SARKTGNSYEQY

j_call: TRBJ2-2
v_call: TRBV18
cdr3_aa: ASSPSSQNTGELF

j_call: TRBJ1-1
v_call: TRBV5-1
cdr3_aa: ASSLAWTGLNTEAF

j_call: TRBJ2-2
v_call: TRBV30
cdr3_aa: AWSTTGKLF

j_call: TRBJ1-2
v_call: TRBV6-1
cdr3_aa: ASRMTGSGNYGYT

j_call: TRBJ2-1
v_call: TRBV5-1
cdr3_aa: ASSLRTSSDEQF

j_call: TRBJ2-1
v_call: TRBV3-1
cdr3_aa: ASSQAGSEQF

j_call: TRBJ1-1
v_call: TRBV12-3/TRBV12-4
cdr3_aa: ASSFRRDTEAF

j_call: TRBJ2-3
v_call: TRBV7-9
cdr3_aa: ASSLADRRDTQY

j_call: TRBJ2-3
v_call: TRBV13
cdr3_aa: ASSSGLADTDTQY

j_call: TRBJ1-2
v_call: TRBV10-1
cdr3_aa: ASSELMPGQDYGYT

j_call: TRBJ1-4
v_call: TRBV30
cdr3_aa: AWGTGGEKLF

j_call: TRBJ1-4
v_call: TRBV18
cdr3_aa: ASSPDLTPTNEKLF

j_call: TRBJ1-5
v_call: TRBV6-1
cdr3_aa: ASRSTGNQPQH

j_call: TRBJ2-1
v_call: TRBV27
cdr3_aa: ASSDRLAGGGNEQF

j_call: TRBJ2-2
v_call: TRBV6-1
cdr3_aa: ASSSPLAGEDTGELF

j_call: TRBJ2-2
v_call: TRBV7-3
cdr3_aa: ASSLSGGRTGELF

j_call: TRBJ1-3
v_call: TRBV30
cdr3_aa: AWRDLGNTIY

j_call: TRBJ2-3
v_call: TRBV7-7
cdr3_aa: ASSLGISGSTDTQY

j_call: TRBJ1-5
v_call: TRBV6-2/TRBV6-3
cdr3_aa: ASTRDAGGGQPQH

j_call: TRBJ1-5
v_call: TRBV20-1
cdr3_aa: SARDGGHDAWRPQH

j_call: TRBJ2-7
v_call: TRBV2
cdr3_aa: ASSGGQGVREQY

j_call: TRBJ2-3
v_call: TRBV28
cdr3_aa: ASSFPVVISGVLGGTDTQY

j_call: TRBJ2-3
v_call: TRBV7-9
cdr3_aa: ASSSRGLGRETDTQY

j_call: TRBJ2-7
v_call: TRBV3-1
cdr3_aa: ASSQGQGTSYEQY

j_call: TRBJ2-7
v_call: TRBV30
cdr3_aa: AWRAGQSSYEQY

j_call: TRBJ2-1
v_call: TRBV28
cdr3_aa: ASSLSPLNNEQF

j_call: TRBJ2-2
v_call: TRBV20-1
cdr3_aa: SARPSGGTGELF

j_call: TRBJ1-1
v_call: TRBV20-1
cdr3_aa: SARVDEGAF

j_call: TRBJ2-3
v_call: TRBV27
cdr3_aa: ASRLGLASTDTQY

j_call: TRBJ2-3
v_call: TRBV3-1
cdr3_aa: ASSPGTPGQDTQY

j_call: TRBJ1-3
v_call: TRBV9
cdr3_aa: ASSVAGAGNTIY

j_call: TRBJ2-1
v_call: TRBV19
cdr3_aa: ASSIVGQVIYNEQF

j_call: TRBJ2-2
v_call: TRBV4-1
cdr3_aa: ASSQDRQGGDTGELF

j_call: TRBJ2-7
v_call: TRBV5-1
cdr3_aa: ASTLLAGEGGEQY

j_call: TRBJ1-1
v_call: TRBV25-1
cdr3_aa: ASSEQGEGTEAF

j_call: TRBJ1-3
v_call: TRBV13
cdr3_aa: ASSLMYLGDSGNTIY

j_call: TRBJ2-1
v_call: TRBV30
cdr3_aa: AWKERGTYNEQF

j_call: TRBJ2-4
v_call: TRBV28
cdr3_aa: ASSLAGGQSNIQY

j_call: TRBJ1-5
v_call: TRBV2
cdr3_aa: ASSDTNYSNQPQH

j_call: TRBJ1-1
v_call: TRBV20-1
cdr3_aa: SARVRGQANTEAF

j_call: TRBJ2-1
v_call: TRBV11-2
cdr3_aa: ASSGRDLAGGRYNEQF

j_call: TRBJ1-3
v_call: TRBV13
cdr3_aa: ASSLGSTLAGNTIY

j_call: TRBJ1-1
v_call: TRBV3-1
cdr3_aa: ASTTLRSTEAF

j_call: TRBJ1-6
v_call: TRBV7-2
cdr3_aa: ASSADRNSPLH

j_call: TRBJ1-5
v_call: TRBV12-3/TRBV12-4
cdr3_aa: ASSLAKNQPQH

j_call: TRBJ2-5
v_call: TRBV24-1
cdr3_aa: ATSDTLGSSQETQY